The clone carrying this TCR beta chain was counted between two and nine times. Its antigen is undetermined. These data originate in a study of Graves' ophthalmopathy and Graves' hyperthyroidism. Study results and caveats: In blood appeared most of the expanded thyroid clonotypes whose frequency exceeded 0.001.

The germline V gene encodes CDR1 LNHDA and CDR2 SQIVND (reference sequence). The CDR3 consists of 16 residues. Trimming cost V 3 bases and J 4 bases, with 15 bases left between them. Investigators amplified TCR beta CDR3 regions from RNA transcripts. RT-PCR was first run with HTBI primers, then multiplex PCR in a second round. In TCRdb, the multiplex PCR reads were re-called with MiXCR into one record per CDR3 protein. The table records 900,000 to 1,200,000 distinct CDR3 sequences, 35% to 40% of them present only once. The diagnosis combined clinical symptoms, thyroxine, TRAb, thyroid ultrasound and orbital computed tomography scans.

Sequenced: peripheral blood or thyroid tissue (not recorded which). This TCR was sampled from an adult man with Graves' hyperthyroidism. The gene calls are TRBV19 and TRBJ1-4, with a tentative D call TRBD1 (6 bases). As DNA, the CDR3 is TGTGCCAGTAGTATGGGTGCCGGACAGAATAATGAAAAACTGTTTTTT. Its translation is CASSMGAGQNNEKLFF.